The 30 T cell receptor beta chains presented below share a single source sample, sequenced in a study of blood T cell repertoires in COVID-19. TCRdb's table, derived via immunoSEQ multiplex PCR, lists solely in-frame clones and lacks some. The table has 110,000 or so clones, approximately 90% seen once. Sequences were obtained from peripheral blood. These TCRs come from a woman in her sixties or seventies who had recovered from COVID-19.

The rearrangement joins TRBV6-6 to TRBJ1-1; D gene uncertain. Trimming removed 5 bases at V and 3 bases at J, with 10 bases between. Germline loops: CDR1 MNHNY, CDR2 SVGAGI (reference sequence). CDR3 length: 13 residues. DNA of the CDR3: TGTGCCAGCAGTCCTCGGGTAGACACTGAAGCTTTCTTT. Protein sequence: CASSPRVDTEAFF.

The V gene is TRBV5-6, the J gene TRBJ1-2; TRBD1 aligns across 8 bases. CDR3 length equals 16 residues. V was pared by 4 bases and J by 0 bases, with 8 bases of the junction left unmatched. The germline V gene has CDR1 SGHDT and CDR2 YYEEEE. The CDR3 is CASSHRQGRANYGYTF. CDR3 nucleotides: TGTGCCAGCAGCCACAGACAGGGGCGGGCTAACTATGGCTACACCTTC.

This rearrangement joins TRBV6-2 or TRBV6-3 to TRBJ1-3, with D perhaps TRBD1 (5 bases). Germline V gene data show CDR1 as MNHEY and CDR2 as SVGEGT. The CDR3 consists of 14 residues. V was shortened by 4 bases and J by 1 base, with 8 bases between the two germline ends. CDR3 sequence reads: CASSWGPSGNTIYF. The CDR3 bases are TGTGCCAGCAGTTGGGGCCCGTCTGGAAACACCATATATTTT.

This clone was seen a few times. This chain connects TRBV5-5 to TRBJ1-6; D unclear. Per germline, CDR1 SGHKS and CDR2 YYEKEE (reference sequence). Trimming took 0 bases from V and 7 from J, leaving 11 bases between them. The CDR3 consists of 15 residues. The CDR3 region is CASSLAGNENSPLHF. Written as DNA, the CDR3 is TGTGCCAGCAGCTTGGCCGGGAATGAGAATTCACCCCTCCACTTT. Combining the CDR3 with reference TRBV5-5 and TRBJ1-6 gives the whole variable domain DAGVTQSPTHLIKTRGQQVTLRCSPISGHKSVSWYQQVLGQGPQFIFQYYEKEERGRGNFPDRFSARQFPNYSSELNVNALLLGDSALYLCASSLAGNENSPLHFGNGTRLTVT.

The J gene is TRBJ2-1, the V gene TRBV4-3; 8 nucleotides agree with TRBD2. The germline V gene has CDR1 LGHNA and CDR2 YSLEER. V lost 1 base, J lost 0 bases, and 8 bases stayed unmatched. CDR3 length: 18 residues. The chain's CDR3 is CASSQVAGGGHSYNEQFF. The CDR3 nucleotides read TGCGCCAGCAGCCAAGTGGCGGGAGGTGGACACTCCTACAATGAGCAGTTCTTC.

The V gene is TRBV5-8, the J gene TRBJ2-1, with TRBD2 matching over 8 bases. Per germline, CDR1 SGHTS and CDR2 YDEGEE. This CDR3 spans 15 amino acids. V lost 4 bases, J lost 10 bases, and 13 bases stayed unmatched. CDR3 region: CASSPSREAFLEQFF. Written as DNA, the CDR3 is TGTGCCAGCAGCCCCTCGCGGGAGGCCTTCCTAGAGCAGTTCTTC.

The chain combines TRBV19 with TRBJ2-7; TRBD2 matches 9 bases. The V segment lost 5 bases and the J segment 0 bases; nucleotides outside the gene matches: 17. The germline gives CDR1 LNHDA, CDR2 SQIVND (reference sequence). The CDR3 sequence is 19 residues long. The CDR3 nucleotides read TGTGCCAGTAGTCGAACTGCTAGCGGGGACTTTTCCAGCTCCTACGAGCAGTACTTC. This sequence encodes CASSRTASGDFSSSYEQYF.

The chain combines TRBV7-2 with TRBJ1-2; 9 nucleotides agree with TRBD1. The CDR3 runs 13 residues. CDR1 is SGHTA and CDR2 is FQGNSA in the germline V gene. V shed 3 bases, J shed 6 bases, and the junction held 2 bases outside the gene matches. The CDR3 bases are TGTGCCAGCAGCTTTGGGACAGGGCATGGCTACACCTTC. The encoded protein is CASSFGTGHGYTF.

The CDR3: CASSLTGQVYAFF. CDR3 DNA sequence: TGTGCCAGCAGCTTAACAGGGCAAGTTTACGCTTTCTTT. The chain uses TRBV12-3 or TRBV12-4 and TRBJ1-1; tentative D call: TRBD1 (6 bases). V lost 6 bases and J lost 11, with 19 bases in between. This CDR3 is 13 amino acids long.

This clone was found a few times. This sequence joins TRBV3-1 (or the pseudogene TRBV3-2) and TRBJ1-5; possibly TRBD1 for D (6 bases). V shed 3 bases and J shed 1 base, with 10 bases lying between them. The CDR3 covers 15 residues. In germline, CDR1 is LGHDT, CDR2 YNNKEL (reference sequence). DNA for the CDR3: TGTGCCAGCAGCCAGAGGGACATGAGCAATCAGCCCCAGCATTTT. It codes for CASSQRDMSNQPQHF.

The chain uses TRBV28 and TRBJ2-2; 7 nucleotides align to TRBD2. This CDR3 spans 15 amino acids. The J segment lost 2 bases and the V segment lost 4 bases, leaving 4 bases of the junction unmatched. The germline CDR1 and CDR2 sequences are MDHEN and SYDVKM. The CDR3 is CASSSGTTNTGELFF. The CDR3 bases are TGTGCCAGCAGTTCCGGGACTACCAACACCGGGGAGCTGTTTTTT. The variable domain in full, completed from reference TRBV28 and TRBJ2-2, reads DVKVTQSSRYLVKRTGEKVFLECVQDMDHENMFWYRQDPGLGLRLIYFSYDVKMKEKGDIPEGYSVSREKKERFSLILESASTNQTSMYLCASSSGTTNTGELFFGEGSRLTVL.

The CDR3: CASRSAGLAGGDRETQYF. CDR3 nucleotides: TGTGCCAGCAGGTCTGCCGGACTAGCGGGGGGAGATAGGGAGACCCAGTACTTC. The chain couples TRBV7-2 to TRBJ2-5; 14 bases map to TRBD2. Looked up from germline, CDR1 is SGHTA and CDR2 is FQGNSA. Unmatched junction bases numbered 14, after V lost 6 bases and J lost 5 bases. This CDR3 region has 18 residues.

This rearrangement joins TRBV7-8 to TRBJ1-4, with D possibly TRBD1 on 5 matching bases. CDR1 and CDR2 from the germline V gene are SGHVS and FQNEAQ. V was clipped by 1 base and J by 6 bases, with 9 bases between them. The CDR3 runs 14 residues. This CDR3 is CASSLGRGDEKLFF. The CDR3 coding sequence is TGTGCCAGCAGCTTAGGCCGGGGGGATGAAAAACTGTTTTTT.

The chain combines TRBV7-9 with TRBJ1-2; maybe TRBD1 (6 bases). Germline loops: CDR1 SEHNR, CDR2 FQNEAQ (reference sequence). V was shortened by 4 bases and J by 8 bases, with 17 bases between the two germline ends. This CDR3 has 14 residues. Here the CDR3 reads CASSYGTSTDGYTF. The DNA for the CDR3 is TGTGCCAGCAGCTACGGGACAAGCACGGACGGCTACACCTTC.

V is TRBV7-2 and J is TRBJ2-2, with 8 bases matching TRBD2. Germline V gene data show CDR1 as SGHTA and CDR2 as FQGNSA. The ends lost 4 bases at V and 2 bases at J; junction bases unmatched: 6. The CDR3 length is 16 residues. The CDR3 is CASSSHSGANTGELFF. CDR3 nucleotide sequence: TGTGCCAGCAGCTCACATAGCGGGGCTAACACCGGGGAGCTGTTTTTT.

Details on this clone: The sample carries other DNA sequences with the same CDR3. The rearrangement links TRBV9 to TRBJ1-1; D remains ambiguous. Germline CDR1 reads SGDLS; CDR2 reads YYNGEE. The CDR3 is 14 residues long. The germline V and J ends were trimmed by 1 base and 0 bases, with 7 bases remaining between them. The CDR3 DNA is TGTGCCAGCAGCGTAAGCGGGATGAACACTGAAGCTTTCTTT. Translating gives CASSVSGMNTEAFF.

The chain's CDR3 is CAISEAGGTNEKLFF. The CDR3 nucleotides read TGTGCCATCAGTGAGGCGGGGGGGACTAATGAAAAACTGTTTTTT. V gene TRBV10-3 combines with J gene TRBJ1-4; tentatively, D is TRBD1 (5 bases). CDR1 is ENHRY and CDR2 is SYGVKD in the germline V gene. Trimming left V 2 bases short and J 2 bases short, with 9 bases between. The CDR3 has 15 residues.

The chain uses TRBV7-8 and TRBJ2-3; D gene unclear. This CDR3 comprises 14 residues. Germline assignment: CDR1 SGHVS and CDR2 FQNEAQ. V lost 3 bases, J lost 1 base, and 8 bases lay in between. In nucleotides, the CDR3 is TGTGCCAGCAGCTTGCGGATGGGCACAGATACGCAGTATTTT. This encodes CASSLRMGTDTQYF. Variable domain in full (rest from reference TRBV7-8 and TRBJ2-3): GAGVSQSPRYKVAKRGQDVALRCDPISGHVSLFWYQQALGQGPEFLTYFQNEAQLDKSGLPSDRFFAERPEGSVSTLKIQRTQQEDSAVYLCASSLRMGTDTQYFGPGTRLTVL.

The rearrangement links TRBV25-1 to TRBJ2-4, with D possibly being TRBD1 (5 bases). The V end was cut by 3 bases, the J end by 4 bases, with 7 bases between. The CDR3 length is 13 residues. Germline V gene sequence: CDR1 MGHDK, CDR2 SYGVNS. The CDR3 region has the DNA TGTGCCAGCAGTGAGGACAATAAAAACATTCAGTACTTC. It translates to CASSEDNKNIQYF.

The sample holds one count of this clone. This chain connects TRBV10-3 to TRBJ1-6; possible D gene TRBD1, 6 bases. Germline-derived CDR1 and CDR2 are ENHRY and SYGVKD. Trimming cost V 6 bases and J 9 bases, with 18 bases left between them. CDR3 length: 15 amino acids. The CDR3 nucleotides are TGTGCCATCAGGCCCGGCGGGGGCCATGGTTCACCCCTCCACTTT. Amino acids: CAIRPGGGHGSPLHF.

V usage is TRBV7-2 and J usage is TRBJ2-3; 12 bases fit TRBD2. Germline CDR1 reads SGHTA; CDR2 reads FQGNSA. V trimming: 2 bases; J trimming: 2 bases; junction bases outside the gene matches: 11. The CDR3 length is 19 residues. CDR3 in amino acids: CASSLRGESSGRATDTQYF. CDR3 bases: TGTGCCAGCAGCTTAAGGGGGGAGTCTAGCGGGAGGGCCACAGATACGCAGTATTTT.

This chain connects TRBV6-2 or TRBV6-3 to TRBJ2-1; 13 positions agree with TRBD2. The CDR3 is 15 residues long. Germline V CDR1 and CDR2: MNHEY, SVGEGT. V shed 5 bases and J 9 bases; nucleotides not matched to a gene: 7. This chain's CDR3 is CASSTGLAGVGEQFF. Written as DNA, the CDR3 is TGTGCCAGCAGTACAGGACTAGCGGGGGTAGGTGAGCAGTTCTTC.

The genes are TRBV19 and TRBJ1-2, with 7 bases that match TRBD1. In germline, CDR1 is LNHDA, CDR2 SQIVND (reference sequence). The CDR3 consists of 15 residues. J was trimmed by 4 bases and V by 5 bases; bases with no gene match: 10. This CDR3 is CASSLRDSSIYGYTF. CDR3 nucleotide sequence: TGTGCCAGTAGTCTCCGGGACAGCAGCATCTATGGCTACACCTTC.

The chain is built from TRBV7-2 and TRBJ2-1; TRBD2 agrees at 7 bases. The CDR3 consists of 13 residues. Germline-derived CDR1 and CDR2 are SGHTA and FQGNSA. V shed 1 base and J 9 bases; nucleotides not matched to a gene: 3. CDR3 DNA: TGTGCCAGCAGCTTAGGTGGGGGGGTTGAGCAGTTCTTC. It encodes CASSLGGGVEQFF.

The chain has TRBV6-5 and TRBJ1-6, with unresolved D. V lost 5 bases and J 8 bases, leaving 7 bases between the germline ends. Germline V gene lookup returns CDR1 MNHEY and CDR2 SVGAGI. This CDR3 has 12 residues. The CDR3 DNA sequence: TGTGCCAGCAGTCAGGCGTATTCACCCCTCCACTTT. It is translated as CASSQAYSPLHF.

The V gene is TRBV3-1 (or the pseudogene TRBV3-2), the J gene TRBJ1-5, with no clear D. This CDR3 spans 14 amino acids. Trimming shortened V by 4 bases and J by 4 bases, and 11 bases separated the two germline ends. Germline lookup yields CDR1 LGHDT and CDR2 YNNKEL (reference sequence). The CDR3 reads CASSLSAGNQPQHF. In DNA, the CDR3 is TGTGCCAGCAGCCTCTCGGCGGGGAATCAGCCCCAGCATTTT.

The chain combines TRBV28 with TRBJ2-7, with 8 nucleotides matching TRBD1. Germline V lookup: CDR1 MDHEN, CDR2 SYDVKM. V shed 10 bases, J shed 5 bases, and the junction held 13 bases outside the gene matches. The CDR3 covers 14 residues. The CDR3 sequence is CATTGGTGPHEQYF. In DNA form, the CDR3 reads TGTGCCACCACAGGGGGAACAGGGCCCCACGAGCAGTACTTC.

V gene TRBV18 combines with J gene TRBJ1-4; 9 nucleotides agree with TRBD1. There are 15 residues in the CDR3. Germline CDR1 is KGHSH and CDR2 is LQKENI. V lost 4 bases, J lost 8 bases, and 8 bases stayed unmatched. The CDR3 protein is CASSRNRDREEKLFF. The CDR3 bases are TGTGCCAGCTCACGGAACCGGGACAGGGAAGAAAAACTGTTTTTT.

The chain joins TRBV7-9 to TRBJ2-7, with 11 bases that match TRBD1. The V gene's germline CDR1 is SEHNR and CDR2 FQNEAQ (reference sequence). The CDR3 length is 16 residues. J gave up 3 bases and V 5 bases, and 9 bases lay outside the gene matches. CDR3 protein: CASSPWGTGGVYEQYF. Written as DNA, the CDR3 is TGTGCCAGCAGCCCCTGGGGGACAGGGGGTGTCTACGAGCAGTACTTC.

The chain has TRBV4-1 and TRBJ2-5, with TRBD2 matching over 12 bases. Per the germline V gene, CDR1 is MGHRA and CDR2 is YSYEKL. The J segment lost 5 bases and the V segment lost 4 bases, leaving 8 bases of the junction unmatched. The CDR3 totals 16 residues. This CDR3 reads CASSPRLAGGGETQYF. CDR3 DNA sequence: TGCGCCAGCAGCCCCCGGCTAGCGGGAGGGGGGGAGACCCAGTACTTC.